This T cell receptor (beta chain) was captured in a study of cytomegalovirus exposure and HLA in healthy donors. Germline V gene sequence: CDR1 SGHRS, CDR2 YFSETQ. The V gene lost 4 bases and the J gene lost 7 bases, with 12 bases spanning the gap. The CDR3 extends over 14 amino acids. The PCR made use of 60 Vbeta and 13 Jbeta primers. Repertoires were generated with immunoSEQ multiplex PCR, while TCRdb's copy carries only in-frame clones and drops some. The table has 200,000 or so clones, over 70% seen once. Participants comprised healthy donors of bone marrow. Study observations and caveats: Sequencing likely generated an artifact that appeared as a cluster of highly shared sequence variants. The authors listed 180 or so TCR beta chains as cytomegalovirus-associated.

This clone was counted once. Its specificity is not known. Sequencing input: PBMCs. V usage is TRBV5-1 and J usage is TRBJ1-6; a possible D gene is TRBD1 (5 bases). This TCR derives from a man aged 25 to 40 in good health and CMV-seronegative. The CDR3: CASSPRQQNSPLHF. The CDR3 nucleotides are TGCGCCAGCAGCCCAAGACAGCAGAATTCACCCCTCCACTTT.